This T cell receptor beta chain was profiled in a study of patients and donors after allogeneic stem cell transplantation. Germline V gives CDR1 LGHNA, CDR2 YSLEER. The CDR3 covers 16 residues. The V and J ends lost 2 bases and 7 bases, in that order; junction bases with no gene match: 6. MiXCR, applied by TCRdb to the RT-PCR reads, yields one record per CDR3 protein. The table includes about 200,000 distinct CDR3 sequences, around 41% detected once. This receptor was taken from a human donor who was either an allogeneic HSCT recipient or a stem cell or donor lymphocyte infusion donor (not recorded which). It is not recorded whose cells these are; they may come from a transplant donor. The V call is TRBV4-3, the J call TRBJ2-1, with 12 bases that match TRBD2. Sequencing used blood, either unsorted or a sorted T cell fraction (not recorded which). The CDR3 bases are TGCGCCAGCAGCCAACTTCCTAGCGGGAGGGAAAATGAGCAGTTCTTC. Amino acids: CASSQLPSGRENEQFF.